This T cell receptor beta chain was profiled in a study of blood T cell repertoires in COVID-19. Study-level background: Sites across the United States, Italy and Spain contributed samples from acute and convalescent COVID-19. T cells, B-cell-depleted T cells, or PBMCs provided the cDNA or gDNA that served as material.

Germline CDR1 MNHNY, CDR2 SVGAGI (reference sequence). V lost 2 bases to trimming and J lost 8 bases, with 12 bases between them. CDR3 length: 14 residues. Clones were sequenced by immunoSEQ multiplex PCR, and TCRdb holds only the in-frame ones, with some missing. The repertoire includes more than 55,000 clones, roughly 88% of them detected once, and about 1.5% sits in the top ten. The receptor was derived from an elderly woman with acute or convalescent COVID-19. Sequenced sample: peripheral blood. The gene calls are TRBV6-6 and TRBJ1-4; D ambiguous. CDR3 sequence: CASSYAKLGEKLFF. The CDR3, as DNA: TGTGCCAGCAGTTACGCCAAGCTGGGCGAAAAACTGTTTTTT.